This passage covers 24 T cell receptor beta chains from one sample sequenced in a study of blood T cell repertoires in COVID-19. The assay was immunoSEQ multiplex PCR, and TCRdb's table has in-frame clones only and misses some. The data contain 180,000 or so clones, approximately 85% of them singletons. The sample was PBMCs or T cells enriched from blood (not recorded which). Receptor source: a woman aged 25 to 39 who had recovered from COVID-19.

This clone came up a few times. V and J are TRBV28 and TRBJ1-2, with no clear D. The germline gives CDR1 MDHEN, CDR2 SYDVKM. The CDR3 totals 13 residues. V dropped 7 bases and J dropped 4 bases, with 13 bases sitting between them. CDR3 sequence reads: CASKRPSGYGYTF. In DNA, the CDR3 is TGTGCCAGCAAACGTCCATCGGGCTATGGCTACACCTTC.

The rearrangement joins TRBV19 to TRBJ2-1; 14 bases are shared with TRBD2. The CDR3 contains 15 residues. J was trimmed by 9 bases and V by 3 bases; bases with no gene match: 4. Germline V gene data show CDR1 as LNHDA and CDR2 as SQIVND (reference sequence). The CDR3 sequence is CASSMTSGRDIEQFF. The DNA of the CDR3 is TGTGCCAGTAGTATGACTAGCGGGAGGGATATTGAGCAGTTCTTC.

The chain carries TRBV12-5 and TRBJ1-1; 9 bases fit TRBD1. Germline assignment: CDR1 LGHNT and CDR2 FRNRAP. The CDR3 contains 15 residues. V lost 4 bases and J lost 0; bases outside the gene matches: 3. The CDR3 protein is CASGSGQGMNTEAFF. CDR3 bases: TGTGCTAGTGGTTCCGGACAGGGGATGAACACTGAAGCTTTCTTT.

V and J are TRBV3-1 (or the pseudogene TRBV3-2) and TRBJ2-3; possibly TRBD1 for D (5 bases). This CDR3 region has 15 residues. Trimming removed 1 base at V and 15 bases at J, with 23 bases between. Looked up from germline, CDR1 is LGHDT and CDR2 is YNNKEL (reference sequence). The CDR3 DNA is TGTGCCAGCAGCCAAGGGGGCCTTAAAGGACCCCGTATTTATTTT. Translated: CASSQGGLKGPRIYF.

The chain employs TRBV18 and TRBJ1-3; D is perhaps TRBD1 (5 bases). Germline lookup yields CDR1 KGHSH and CDR2 LQKENI. The CDR3 is 16 residues long. V dropped 4 bases and J dropped 3 bases, with 16 bases sitting between them. The CDR3 region has the DNA TGTGCCAGCTCACAGGGTCAGGGCACAGTTGGAAACACCATATATTTT. It codes for CASSQGQGTVGNTIYF.

This chain links TRBV30 with TRBJ2-7; 14 bases agree with TRBD2. CDR3 length equals 15 residues. Germline loops: CDR1 GTSNPN, CDR2 SVGIG (reference sequence). The ends lost 4 bases at V and 5 bases at J; junction bases unmatched: 7. CDR3 in amino acids: CAWTRGLAGGNEQYF. CDR3 sequence (DNA): TGTGCCTGGACCCGCGGACTAGCGGGAGGAAACGAGCAGTACTTC.

This rearrangement joins TRBV14 to TRBJ2-7; tentatively, D is TRBD2 (6 bases). In germline, CDR1 is SGHDN, CDR2 FVKESK. Trimming took 0 bases from V and 2 from J, leaving 11 bases between them. The CDR3 has 15 residues. For the CDR3, the DNA is TGTGCCAGCAGCCAAGATTTAGCGGCTCCCTACGAGCAGTACTTC. Its protein is CASSQDLAAPYEQYF.

This clone showed up just a few times. The J gene is TRBJ2-1, the V gene TRBV4-1; 10 nucleotides agree with TRBD2. Germline values: CDR1 MGHRA, CDR2 YSYEKL. Trimming at V came to 6 bases and at J to 7 bases, leaving 9 bases not matched to a gene. The CDR3 contains 15 residues. The CDR3: CASSTLAGDRNEQFF. As DNA, the CDR3 is TGCGCCAGCAGTACGCTAGCGGGAGACAGGAATGAGCAGTTCTTC.

The chain is built from TRBV25-1 and TRBJ2-1, with 11 bases fitting TRBD2. The length of the CDR3 is 16 residues. Germline CDR1 is MGHDK and CDR2 is SYGVNS. Unmatched junction bases numbered 6, after V lost 5 bases and J lost 3 bases. CDR3 sequence: CASSPSSGRLYNEQFF. The CDR3, as DNA: TGTGCCAGCAGTCCTTCTAGCGGGAGGCTCTACAATGAGCAGTTCTTC.

The chain recombines TRBV5-1 with TRBJ1-2; no clear D. The V gene lost 5 bases and the J gene lost 7 bases, with 24 bases spanning the gap. In germline, CDR1 is SGHRS, CDR2 YFSETQ. This CDR3 has 16 amino acids. CDR3 bases: TGCGCCAGCAGTCCCCTAGAAAAGGGAGGGAGGACTGGCTACACCTTC. This translates into CASSPLEKGGRTGYTF.

As for this clone: One end of the junction is discordant with germline, which a read error may explain. This chain links TRBV28 with TRBJ1-4; a weak D match, TRBD1 (6 bases). Germline V gene lookup returns CDR1 MDHEN and CDR2 SYDVKM. This CDR3 contains 15 residues. CDR3 nucleotides: TGTGCCACCAGTACATTTACAGGGTTTAATGAAAAACTGTTTTTT. This gives the protein CATSTFTGFNEKLFF.

The V call is TRBV14, the J call TRBJ2-2, with D hard to call. V was cut by 1 base and J by 7 bases, with 10 bases left in between. Germline CDR1 is SGHDN and CDR2 is FVKESK. The CDR3 sequence is 14 residues long. The CDR3 DNA sequence: TGTGCCAGCAGCCAAGTTTCCCAGGTCGGGGAGCTGTTTTTT. Translation: CASSQVSQVGELFF.

CDR3 DNA: TGTGCCAGCAGCGGGGCTGGACAGCAACTGTTTTTT. As protein: CASSGAGQQLFF. V is TRBV9 and J is TRBJ1-4, with D possibly matching TRBD1 (6 bases). The germline V and J ends were trimmed by 3 bases and 12 bases, with 12 bases remaining between them. Germline V CDR1 and CDR2: SGDLS, YYNGEE. CDR3 length: 12 amino acids.

This clone has just one count. The chain carries TRBV7-9 and TRBJ2-1; 8 nucleotides align to TRBD1. Germline values: CDR1 SEHNR, CDR2 FQNEAQ (reference sequence). The junction had 16 bases not matched to a gene; V was cut back by 5 bases and J by 13 bases. This CDR3 region has 15 residues. The CDR3 DNA sequence: TGTGCCAGCAGCCTCGACAGGGGAAAAGCAGGGGGTCAGTTCTTC. It encodes CASSLDRGKAGGQFF.

The chain is built from TRBV28 and TRBJ2-7; tentative D call: TRBD2 (6 bases). The CDR3 is made up of 15 amino acids. The ends were cut back, 5 bases at V and 6 bases at J, with 20 bases in the middle. CDR1 is MDHEN, CDR2 SYDVKM, per germline. The CDR3 DNA is TGTGCCAGCAGTACCCCCTTTGGAGGGACTCTCGAGCAGTACTTC. Translating it yields CASSTPFGGTLEQYF.

The V call is TRBV5-4, the J call TRBJ2-7; perhaps TRBD1 as D (6 bases). Germline CDR1 and CDR2: SGHNT and YYREEE (reference sequence). V was trimmed by 2 bases and J by 5 bases, leaving 8 bases between them. This CDR3 is built from 12 residues. The CDR3 is CASSLNRDEQYF. CDR3 DNA sequence: TGTGCCAGCAGCTTAAACAGGGACGAGCAGTACTTC.

Details on this clone: Distinct nucleotide sequences in the sample also encode this CDR3. The chain has TRBV5-6 and TRBJ1-5; D ambiguous. V was shortened by 2 bases and J by 2 bases, with 5 bases between the two germline ends. CDR1 is SGHDT, CDR2 YYEEEE, per germline. This CDR3 is built from 13 residues. The CDR3 spells CASSLAGNQPQHF. CDR3 sequence (DNA): TGTGCCAGCAGCTTAGCGGGCAATCAGCCCCAGCATTTT. Using reference TRBV5-6 and TRBJ1-5 for the parts outside the CDR3, the full variable domain is DAGVTQSPTHLIKTRGQQVTLRCSPKSGHDTVSWYQQALGQGPQFIFQYYEEEERQRGNFPDRFSGHQFPNYSSELNVNALLLGDSALYLCASSLAGNQPQHFGDGTRLSIL.

The CDR3 sequence is CASSFGRVWTEAFF. CDR3 nucleotides: TGTGCCAGCAGCTTCGGCAGGGTCTGGACTGAAGCTTTCTTT. This chain links TRBV7-9 with TRBJ1-1, with a possible D match to TRBD1 (5 bases). Trimming took 3 bases from V and 5 from J, leaving 13 bases between them. This CDR3 comprises 14 residues. Germline V CDR1 and CDR2: SEHNR, FQNEAQ (reference sequence).

This rearrangement joins TRBV27 to TRBJ2-1; TRBD2 is a possible D gene (5 bases). Germline V lookup: CDR1 MNHEY, CDR2 SMNVEV (reference sequence). The CDR3 is 11 residues long. The V gene lost 8 bases and the J gene lost 6 bases, with 8 bases spanning the gap. CDR3 nucleotide sequence: TGTGCCAGCGGGAGATTCAATGAGCAGTTCTTC. Translation: CASGRFNEQFF.

J is TRBJ1-2 and V is TRBV18, with D possibly TRBD1 on 6 matching bases. In germline, CDR1 is KGHSH, CDR2 LQKENI. V shed 2 bases and J shed 4 bases, with 8 bases lying between them. This CDR3 comprises 13 residues. DNA of the CDR3: TGTGCCAGCTCACCAACAGGGAGCTATGGCTACACCTTC. Its translation: CASSPTGSYGYTF.

V and J are TRBV11-2 and TRBJ1-2, with D hard to call. Between the trimmed V and J ends, which lost 0 bases and 7 bases, there was a span of 18 bases. Germline-derived CDR1 and CDR2 are SGHAT and FQNNGV. CDR3 length: 16 residues. The CDR3 region has the DNA TGTGCCAGCAGCTTAGACCCATTCGACCCGGAGGTTGGCTACACCTTC. It yields the protein CASSLDPFDPEVGYTF. The complete variable domain, with remaining parts taken from reference TRBV11-2 and TRBJ1-2, reads EAGVAQSPRYKIIEKRQSVAFWCNPISGHATLYWYQQILGQGPKLLIQFQNNGVVDDSQLPKDRFSAERLKGVDSTLKIQPAKLEDSAVYLCASSLDPFDPEVGYTFGSGTRLTVV.

The chain employs TRBV19 and TRBJ1-2; D perhaps matches TRBD1 (6 bases). The CDR3 runs 16 residues. The ends were cut back, 8 bases at V and 4 bases at J, with 23 bases in the middle. CDR1 is LNHDA and CDR2 is SQIVND in the germline V gene (reference sequence). CDR3 region: CASCGGKQGLPYGYTF. The CDR3 DNA reads as TGTGCCAGTTGCGGAGGTAAACAGGGTTTGCCCTATGGCTACACCTTC.

The rearrangement uses TRBV11-1 and TRBJ2-1, with D tentatively TRBD2 (6 bases). The V end was cut by 6 bases, the J end by 0 bases, with 15 bases between. Germline V CDR1 and CDR2: SGHAT, FQDESV (reference sequence). This CDR3 has 16 amino acids. The DNA for the CDR3 is TGTGCCAGCAGGCGAGGCGGGGAGAGCTCCTACAATGAGCAGTTCTTC. Translation gives CASRRGGESSYNEQFF.

The chain links TRBV19 to TRBJ2-3; 8 bases align to TRBD1. Germline CDR1 LNHDA, CDR2 SQIVND (reference sequence). Trimming at V came to 4 bases and at J to 3 bases, leaving 3 bases not matched to a gene. The CDR3 is 14 amino acids. CDR3 in DNA: TGTGCCAGTAGTACCACAGGGGGTACAGATACGCAGTATTTT. It specifies CASSTTGGTDTQYF.